Listed here are 26 T cell receptor beta chains from one sample, sequenced in a study of HIV-infected children after antiretroviral therapy interruption. Unique molecular identifiers were included in an RNA-based 3' RACE TCR library. Via MiXCR, TCRdb re-called the 3' RACE reads, giving one row per CDR3 protein. The sample lists about 83,000 distinct CDR3 sequences; about 7% were seen once. As to treatment: PENTA 11 planned treatment interruption arm or continuous ART arm. The sequencing used CD45RA+ CD4+ T cells from PBMCs, pooled from several time points, collected from a donor given antiretroviral therapy, either interrupted or continuous. Subset specified: naive CD4+ CD45RA+ CD45RO- T cells. Receptor source: a pool of human donors with HIV.

The sample holds many counts of this clonotype. This chain connects TRBV20-1 to TRBJ1-1; no clear D gene. The CDR3 has 14 amino acids. In germline, CDR1 is DFQATT, CDR2 SNEGSKA (reference sequence). The germline V and J ends were trimmed by 0 bases and 0 bases, with 8 bases remaining between them. The CDR3 nucleotides are TGCAGTGCTAGAGACCGACGGCTGAACACTGAAGCTTTCTTT. Amino acids: CSARDRRLNTEAFF.

This clonotype has ten or more counts. The rearrangement links TRBV29-1 to TRBJ1-1, with D unclear. Germline CDR1 SQVTM, CDR2 ANQGSEA. The CDR3 is made up of 13 amino acids. With 5 bases removed from V and 2 bases from J, the gap between germline ends came to 12 bases. Here the CDR3 reads CSVTPQTNTEAFF. Written as DNA, the CDR3 is TGCAGCGTTACCCCACAGACAAACACTGAAGCTTTCTTT. Filled out from reference TRBV29-1 and TRBJ1-1, the complete variable domain reads SAVISQKPSRDICQRGTSLTIQCQVDSQVTMMFWYRQQPGQSLTLIATANQGSEATYESGFVIDKFPISRPNLTFSTLTVSNMSPEDSSIYLCSVTPQTNTEAFFGQGTRLTVV.

This clonotype was counted at least ten times. The J gene is TRBJ1-6, the V gene TRBV12-3 or TRBV12-4; D is unclear. V lost 5 bases, J lost 2 bases, and 13 bases lay in between. CDR3 length: 16 amino acids. The chain's CDR3 is CASSEVRAAYNSPLHF. CDR3 sequence (DNA): TGTGCCAGCAGTGAAGTGAGGGCAGCCTATAATTCACCCCTCCACTTT.

This clonotype was observed a handful of times. In DNA, the CDR3 is TGTGCCAGCAGCTTTCAAGCGGGACTCGACGAGCAGTACTTC. Translating gives CASSFQAGLDEQYF. The chain is built from TRBV5-4 and TRBJ2-7; 7 bases agree with TRBD2. The CDR3 is 14 residues long. Germline V gene data show CDR1 as SGHNT and CDR2 as YYREEE (reference sequence). J was trimmed by 5 bases and V by 2 bases; bases with no gene match: 7.

The J gene is TRBJ2-4, the V gene TRBV12-3 or TRBV12-4, with D perhaps matching TRBD1 (5 bases). There are 14 residues in the CDR3. With 3 bases removed from V and 7 bases from J, the gap between germline ends came to 13 bases. The CDR3 is CASSLKAGWNIQYF. CDR3 bases: TGTGCCAGCAGTTTGAAGGCAGGGTGGAACATTCAGTACTTC.

This clonotype has more than one count but fewer than ten. The chain couples TRBV12-3 or TRBV12-4 to TRBJ2-3, with 12 bases matching TRBD2. V trimming: 7 bases; J trimming: 3 bases; junction bases outside the gene matches: 23. This CDR3 has 21 amino acids. CDR3 nucleotide sequence: TGTGCCAGCACGTACCGCATAGGAGTCATTCTAGCGGGAGGGCCGACAGATACGCAGTATTTT. It encodes CASTYRIGVILAGGPTDTQYF.

The chain combines TRBV3-1 with TRBJ1-3, with a weak D call TRBD1 (5 bases). Germline assignment: CDR1 LGHDT and CDR2 YNNKEL (reference sequence). The CDR3 loop spans 17 amino acids. V lost 1 base to trimming and J lost 0 bases, with 13 bases between them. The CDR3 loop is CASSQGRGIGSGNTIYF. CDR3 DNA: TGTGCCAGCAGCCAAGGTCGGGGGATAGGCTCTGGAAACACCATATATTTT. The entire variable domain, with the rest obtained from reference TRBV3-1 and TRBJ1-3, is as follows: DTAVSQTPKYLVTQMGNDKSIKCEQNLGHDTMYWYKQDSKKFLKIMFSYNNKELIINETVPNRFSPKSPDKAHLNLHINSLELGDSAVYFCASSQGRGIGSGNTIYFGEGSWLTVV.

The table lists this clonotype with many counts. This chain links TRBV19 with TRBJ1-3; D call uncertain. CDR3 size: 14 residues. Germline V gene sequence: CDR1 LNHDA, CDR2 SQIVND (reference sequence). Trimming cost V 4 bases and J 4 bases, with 11 bases left between them. The CDR3 DNA reads TGTGCCAGTAGTACCCGGCGGAACGGAAACACCATATATTTT. It yields the protein CASSTRRNGNTIYF.

This rearrangement joins TRBV5-1 to TRBJ2-5, with D perhaps matching TRBD2 (7 bases). The CDR3 is 14 residues long. Germline V gene data show CDR1 as SGHRS and CDR2 as YFSETQ. V lost 7 bases, J lost 5 bases, and 18 bases lay in between. The CDR3 sequence is CASCFGGAGETQYF. As DNA, the CDR3 is TGCGCCAGCTGTTTTGGGGGGGCTGGGGAGACCCAGTACTTC.

Ten or more counts support this clonotype. V and J are TRBV13 and TRBJ2-7; D might be TRBD1 (6 bases). The CDR3 has 13 residues. Per the germline V gene, CDR1 is PRHDT and CDR2 is FYEKMQ (reference sequence). Trimming left V 5 bases short and J 5 bases short, with 13 bases between. The CDR3 DNA sequence: TGTGCCAGCAGCCATCTAGGGGGAAACGAGCAGTACTTC. As protein: CASSHLGGNEQYF.

As to this clonotype: At one of its ends the junction is not consistent with the germline gene, which may arise from a read error. The chain carries TRBV7-9 and TRBJ2-7; D remains ambiguous. The germline V gene has CDR1 SEHNR and CDR2 FQNEAQ (reference sequence). The CDR3 runs 13 residues. The CDR3, as DNA: TGCGCCAGCAGCGAAACAGTTACCTACGAGCAGTACTTC. Translating it yields CASSETVTYEQYF. The full variable domain, rest sourced from reference TRBV7-9 and TRBJ2-7, is DTGVSQNPRHKITKRGQNVTFRCDPISEHNRLYWYRQTLGQGPEFLTYFQNEAQLEKSRLLSDRFSAERPKGSFSTLEIQRTEQGDSAMYLCASSETVTYEQYFGPGTRLTVT.

Regarding this clonotype: This could be a read error, since a much larger clone is one nucleotide away. This chain links TRBV19 with TRBJ2-3; D uncertain. CDR3 length equals 12 residues. Trimming removed 8 bases from V and 2 bases from J, with 8 bases in between. Germline CDR1 is LNHDA and CDR2 is SQIVND (reference sequence). This chain's CDR3 is CASGNITDTQYF. The CDR3 DNA sequence: TGTGCCAGTGGGAACATCACAGATACGCAGTATTTT.

In this sample, this clonotype turned up many times. J is TRBJ1-6 and V is TRBV11-2; D uncertain. Germline V lookup: CDR1 SGHAT, CDR2 FQNNGV. The V and J ends lost 1 base and 6 bases respectively, with 13 bases between them. The CDR3 has 16 amino acids. The CDR3 loop reads CASSLGIVATNSPLHF. Written as DNA, the CDR3 is TGTGCCAGCAGCTTAGGAATTGTGGCGACTAATTCACCCCTCCACTTT.

There are many counts of this clonotype. The chain couples TRBV5-1 to TRBJ1-6, with a tentative D call TRBD1 (6 bases). Deletions cut 0 bases from V and 5 bases from J, with 12 bases between. Germline V lookup: CDR1 SGHRS, CDR2 YFSETQ. There are 16 residues in the CDR3. CDR3 DNA sequence: TGCGCCAGCAGCTTGGAGGCAGGGGTTCATAATTCACCCCTCCACTTT. Translated: CASSLEAGVHNSPLHF.

This clonotype was observed at least ten times. The CDR3: CSVSGVKGAFF. The DNA of the CDR3 is TGCAGCGTCTCTGGGGTCAAAGGGGCTTTCTTT. The chain couples TRBV29-1 to TRBJ1-1; the D is unclear. V was cut by 6 bases and J by 11 bases, with 16 bases left in between. The V gene's germline CDR1 is SQVTM and CDR2 ANQGSEA. The CDR3 extends over 11 amino acids. The whole variable domain, remainder taken from reference TRBV29-1 and TRBJ1-1, is SAVISQKPSRDICQRGTSLTIQCQVDSQVTMMFWYRQQPGQSLTLIATANQGSEATYESGFVIDKFPISRPNLTFSTLTVSNMSPEDSSIYLCSVSGVKGAFFGQGTRLTVV.

This clonotype came up a few times. V is TRBV7-3 and J is TRBJ2-7; tentatively, D is TRBD2 (6 bases). CDR3 length: 19 residues. With 3 bases removed from V and 4 bases from J, the gap between germline ends came to 28 bases. Germline values: CDR1 SGHTA, CDR2 FQGTGA. Here the CDR3 reads CASSFQIGGSRGRSYEQYF. DNA of the CDR3: TGTGCCAGCAGCTTCCAAATAGGTGGTTCTCGGGGGAGAAGTTACGAGCAGTACTTC.

Only a few counts were recorded for this clonotype. The chain carries TRBV12-3 or TRBV12-4 and TRBJ1-1, with D unresolved. V lost 6 bases to trimming and J lost 3 bases, with 11 bases between them. CDR3 length: 13 residues. CDR3: CASRESWDTEAFF. The CDR3 DNA is TGTGCCAGCAGGGAATCATGGGACACTGAAGCTTTCTTT.

This clonotype has at least ten counts. The J gene is TRBJ1-1, the V gene TRBV30; no clear D gene. Trimming stripped 3 bases from V and 4 bases from J, with 12 bases between. CDR3 size: 13 residues. Looked up from germline, CDR1 is GTSNPN and CDR2 is SVGIG (reference sequence). The DNA for the CDR3 is TGTGCCTGGAGCCCCCTGGGTCGCACTGAAGCTTTCTTT. Its translation: CAWSPLGRTEAFF.

This clonotype was recorded at least ten times. This chain joins TRBV19 and TRBJ2-4; TRBD2 matches 11 bases. The CDR3 is 16 residues long. Germline CDR1 LNHDA, CDR2 SQIVND (reference sequence). Unmatched junction bases numbered 4, after V lost 5 bases and J lost 1 base. For the CDR3, the DNA is TGTGCCAGTAGTTCAAGACTAGCGGGGGCCAAAAACATTCAGTACTTC. This encodes CASSSRLAGAKNIQYF.

A few counts support this clonotype. The chain couples TRBV24-1 to TRBJ1-5, with 8 bases fitting TRBD1. Germline trimming cut 2 bases from V and 5 bases from J; bases unmatched to any gene: 10. CDR1 and CDR2 (germline): KGHDR, SFDVKD. This CDR3 is 17 amino acids long. The CDR3 DNA reads TGTGCCACCAGTGATTCTAGGACAGGGCCTATTCATCAGCCCCAGCATTTT. Encoded protein: CATSDSRTGPIHQPQHF.

The sample holds many counts of this clonotype. This chain links TRBV5-6 with TRBJ2-3, with 13 bases aligning to TRBD2. In germline, CDR1 is SGHDT, CDR2 YYEEEE. Losses at the gene ends were 0 bases for V and 0 bases for J; bases not matched to a gene: 4. The CDR3 runs 18 residues. The CDR3 here is CASSLALGLAGSTDTQYF. For the CDR3, the DNA is TGTGCCAGCAGCTTGGCCTTGGGACTAGCGGGGAGCACAGATACGCAGTATTTT.

This chain connects TRBV10-1 to TRBJ2-7; D is possibly TRBD1 (5 bases). Per the germline V gene, CDR1 is WNHNN and CDR2 is SYGVQD (reference sequence). CDR3 length: 14 residues. V was shortened by 0 bases and J by 2 bases, with 8 bases between the two germline ends. The DNA for the CDR3 is TGCGCCAGCAGTGAGTCAGCAGGGCCCTACGAGCAGTACTTC. Amino acids: CASSESAGPYEQYF.

This clonotype was counted at least ten times. The chain has TRBV23-1 and TRBJ1-6; the D gene is possibly TRBD1 (5 bases). TRBV23-1 counts as an open reading frame of uncertain function. Deletions cut 8 bases from V and 10 bases from J, with 15 bases between. There are 13 residues in the CDR3. CDR3 region: CASLWGPGSPLHF. CDR3 bases: TGCGCCAGCCTTTGGGGACCGGGATCACCCCTCCACTTT.

This clonotype was observed at least ten times. The chain employs TRBV20-1 and TRBJ1-1; D is perhaps TRBD1 (5 bases). Germline CDR1 DFQATT, CDR2 SNEGSKA (reference sequence). The CDR3 length is 14 residues. The germline V and J ends were trimmed by 2 bases and 11 bases, with 21 bases remaining between them. CDR3 amino acids: CSARSGAGPQEAFF. The CDR3 bases are TGCAGTGCTAGAAGTGGGGCAGGGCCTCAGGAGGCTTTCTTT.

This clonotype came up many times. V is TRBV5-4 and J is TRBJ2-4; 15 bases line up with TRBD2. The CDR3 covers 17 residues. The V gene's germline CDR1 is SGHNT and CDR2 YYREEE (reference sequence). After removal of 4 bases from V and 14 bases from J, the junction contained 16 bases not matched to a gene. CDR3 coding DNA: TGTGCCAGCAGCCTGGGACTAGCGGGAGGCCAAAGTCAGTCGGAGTACTTC. It is translated as CASSLGLAGGQSQSEYF.

The chain employs TRBV7-9 and TRBJ2-5; TRBD1 matches 7 bases. Trimming took 5 bases from V and 14 from J; bases not matched to a gene: 11. Per the germline V gene, CDR1 is SEHNR and CDR2 is FQNEAQ (reference sequence). The CDR3 length is 12 residues. The CDR3, as DNA: TGTGCCAGCAGCATTGGGGACAGTCGCCTCTACTTC. Translated: CASSIGDSRLYF.